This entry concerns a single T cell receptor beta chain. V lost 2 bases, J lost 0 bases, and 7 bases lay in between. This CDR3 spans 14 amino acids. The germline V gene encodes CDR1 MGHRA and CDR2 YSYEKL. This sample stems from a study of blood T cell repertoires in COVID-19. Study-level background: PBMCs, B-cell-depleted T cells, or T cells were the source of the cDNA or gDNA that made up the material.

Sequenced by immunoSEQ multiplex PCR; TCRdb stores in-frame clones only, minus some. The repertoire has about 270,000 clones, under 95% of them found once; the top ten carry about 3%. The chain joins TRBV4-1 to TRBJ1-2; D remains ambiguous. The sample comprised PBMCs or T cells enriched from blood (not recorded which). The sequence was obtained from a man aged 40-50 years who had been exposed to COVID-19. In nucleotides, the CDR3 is TGCGCCAGCAGCCAATTCGGAGCTAACTATGGCTACACCTTC. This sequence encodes CASSQFGANYGYTF.